This TCR beta chain is from a study of T cell responses to AZD1222 COVID-19 vaccine. A note on this clone: Its antigen is undetermined.

Study-wide findings and caveats: Receipt of two AZD1222 doses was followed by a rise in Spike-specific TCR breadth and depth. Epitopes outside B.1.351 and B.1.1.7 mutated regions reportedly drew nearly half of spike TCRs. Among AZD1222 vaccinees, only six or seven were seropositive at baseline.

Only in-frame clones appear in the TCRdb table, and some are missing; sequencing was by immunoSEQ multiplex PCR. The sample has 95,000 to 150,000 clones, around 94% seen once. The sequence was collected from an adult in good health. The sequencing used peripheral blood, collected on day 0 of AZD1222 vaccination.

This CDR3 reads CASSLASGRVSGELFF. CDR3 DNA: TGTGCCAGCAGTCTTGCTAGCGGGAGGGTGTCCGGGGAGCTGTTTTTT. This sequence joins TRBV27 and TRBJ2-2, with TRBD2 matching over 12 bases. The CDR3 contains 16 residues. After removal of 5 bases from V and 6 bases from J, the junction contained 7 bases not matched to a gene. The germline V gene encodes CDR1 MNHEY and CDR2 SMNVEV (reference sequence).